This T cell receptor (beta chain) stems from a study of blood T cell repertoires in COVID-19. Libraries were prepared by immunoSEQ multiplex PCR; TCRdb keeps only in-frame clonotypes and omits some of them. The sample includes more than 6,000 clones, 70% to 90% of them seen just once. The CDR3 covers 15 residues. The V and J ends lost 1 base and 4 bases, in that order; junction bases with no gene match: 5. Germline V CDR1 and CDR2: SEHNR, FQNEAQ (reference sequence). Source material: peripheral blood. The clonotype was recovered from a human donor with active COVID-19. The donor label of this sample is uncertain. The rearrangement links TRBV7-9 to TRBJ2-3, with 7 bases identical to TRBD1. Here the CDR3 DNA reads TGTGCCAGCAGCTTAGTGAGGGGGCCCGCAGATACGCAGTATTTT. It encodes CASSLVRGPADTQYF.